This T cell receptor beta chain was identified during a study of graft-versus-host responses after intestinal transplantation. This clone was recorded only once. Its antigen is still unknown. Per the germline V gene, CDR1 is GTSNPN and CDR2 is SVGIG (reference sequence). The CDR3 has 15 amino acids. V was shortened by 1 base and J by 1 base, with 10 bases between the two germline ends. This table comes from immunoSEQ multiplex PCR, and its TCRdb copy is limited to in-frame clones, with some not included. Seen here are under 150,000 clones, approximately 95% observed once, and the top ten hold roughly 3.5%.

The chain uses TRBV30 and TRBJ2-2, with a tentative D call TRBD1 (5 bases). The sequence derives from a human donor who received an intestinal transplant. This specimen was unstimulated CD8+ T cells sorted from spleen or lymph node cells, taken before intestinal transplant. The CDR3 coding sequence is TGTGCCTGGAGTGAGGGGTCGCGGAACACCGGGGAGCTGTTTTTT. Its protein product is CAWSEGSRNTGELFF. Looking up the rest from reference TRBV30 and TRBJ2-2 gives the full variable domain: SQTIHQWPATLVQPVGSPLSLECTVEGTSNPNLYWYRQAAGRGLQLLFYSVGIGQISSEVPQNLSASRPQDRQFILSSKKLLLSDSGFYLCAWSEGSRNTGELFFGEGSRLTVL.